Listed here are 14 T cell receptor beta chains from one sample, sequenced in a study of human T cells and chemical hapten exposure. For the library, individual cDNA molecules each received unique molecular identifiers. TCRdb used MiXCR to reprocess the reads, holding one entry per CDR3 protein. The table records 100,000 to 150,000 distinct CDR3 sequences, over 7% of them present only once. Unfractionated whole blood was the source from which total RNA was extracted. Sample: whole blood. Receptor source: a human donor in good health. Some clones in this sample may be carry-over from other donors' samples.

J is TRBJ1-4 and V is TRBV6-5, with D perhaps TRBD1 (6 bases). Germline lookup yields CDR1 MNHEY and CDR2 SVGAGI. This CDR3 is 14 amino acids long. Trimming left V 3 bases short and J 8 bases short, with 13 bases between. The CDR3 here is CASSYGQTREKLFF. CDR3 DNA: TGTGCCAGCAGTTATGGACAGACCAGAGAAAAACTGTTTTTT.

The rearrangement links TRBV12-5 to TRBJ2-1; TRBD1 matches 8 bases. The length of the CDR3 is 18 residues. Germline CDR1 reads LGHNT; CDR2 reads FRNRAP. Losses at the gene ends were 7 bases for V and 7 bases for J; bases not matched to a gene: 21. DNA of the CDR3: TGTGCTAGTGTGGGGCGGGACAGGATTGACTTGGGGCTTAATGAGCAGTTCTTC. As protein: CASVGRDRIDLGLNEQFF.

The V and J genes are TRBV29-1 and TRBJ1-1, with D hard to call. Trimming took off 6 bases at V and 5 bases at J, with 7 bases between the two ends. The CDR3 contains 10 residues. Germline CDR1 and CDR2: SQVTM and ANQGSEA. CDR3 amino acids: CSVEGTEAFF. DNA of the CDR3: TGCAGCGTCGAGGGAACTGAAGCTTTCTTT.

The chain joins TRBV7-9 to TRBJ2-5; no reliable D call. Trimming stripped 2 bases from V and 5 bases from J, with 12 bases between. Germline V gives CDR1 SEHNR, CDR2 FQNEAQ (reference sequence). This CDR3 contains 14 residues. The CDR3 DNA reads as TGTGCCAGCAGCTTATCTGGAGATCCGGAGACCCAGTACTTC. Protein sequence: CASSLSGDPETQYF.

This clonotype was seen only a few times. The chain combines TRBV7-9 with TRBJ1-1; D is unclear. The germline gives CDR1 SEHNR, CDR2 FQNEAQ (reference sequence). Trimming left V 6 bases short and J 2 bases short, with 13 bases between. The CDR3 consists of 14 residues. The CDR3 protein is CASSSGNTNTEAFF. DNA for the CDR3: TGTGCCAGCAGTTCTGGAAATACCAACACTGAAGCTTTCTTT.

The V call is TRBV5-1, the J call TRBJ2-3; D is undetermined. CDR1 and CDR2 (germline): SGHRS, YFSETQ. V lost 2 bases to trimming and J lost 0 bases, with 16 bases between them. This CDR3 spans 17 amino acids. The DNA for the CDR3 is TGCGCCAGCAGCTTACCCGGCGGCGGACCTAGCACAGATACGCAGTATTTT. This sequence encodes CASSLPGGGPSTDTQYF.

This clonotype was observed a handful of times. J is TRBJ2-3 and V is TRBV12-3 or TRBV12-4, with TRBD2 as a possible D gene (5 bases). V shed 4 bases and J shed 6 bases, with 8 bases lying between them. This CDR3 is built from 12 residues. Here the CDR3 reads CASSYVADTQYF. The CDR3, as DNA: TGTGCCAGCAGTTATGTAGCGGATACGCAGTATTTT.

The rearrangement links TRBV25-1 to TRBJ1-5; D perhaps matches TRBD1 (6 bases). Deletions cut 2 bases from V and 0 bases from J, with 14 bases between. The germline V gene encodes CDR1 MGHDK and CDR2 SYGVNS. This CDR3 spans 17 amino acids. CDR3 coding DNA: TGTGCCAGCAGTGAAGGGGGCAGCCCTTATAGCAATCAGCCCCAGCATTTT. Translated: CASSEGGSPYSNQPQHF.

This clonotype showed up just a few times. The V call is TRBV2, the J call TRBJ2-3; 11 nucleotides align to TRBD1. J lost 4 bases, V lost 8 bases, and 5 bases had no gene match. This CDR3 is built from 14 residues. Germline V gene sequence: CDR1 SNHLY, CDR2 FYNNEI. CDR3 DNA: TGTGCCAGCCTGCGGGGACAGGGGGCAGATACGCAGTATTTT. Protein: CASLRGQGADTQYF.

This clonotype was observed a few times. The chain uses TRBV7-2 and TRBJ1-5, with 9 bases lining up with TRBD1. The CDR3 covers 15 residues. V lost 1 base and J lost 5; bases outside the gene matches: 3. Germline V gene data show CDR1 as SGHTA and CDR2 as FQGNSA. The CDR3 loop reads CASSLGTGEYQPQHF. CDR3 bases: TGTGCCAGCAGCTTAGGGACAGGGGAATATCAGCCCCAGCATTTT. Based on the CDR3 plus reference TRBV7-2 and TRBJ1-5, the full variable domain is GAGVSQSPSNKVTEKGKDVELRCDPISGHTALYWYRQSLGQGLEFLIYFQGNSAPDKSGLPSDRFSAERTGGSVSTLTIQRTQQEDSAVYLCASSLGTGEYQPQHFGDGTRLSIL.

This clonotype has ten or more counts. The chain joins TRBV12-3 or TRBV12-4 to TRBJ2-1; tentative D call: TRBD2 (5 bases). V was cut by 8 bases and J by 1 base, with 15 bases left in between. The CDR3 spans 15 residues. CDR3 DNA: TGTGCCAGCGGTCCCACGGGAATTTCCTACAATGAGCAGTTCTTC. Residues: CASGPTGISYNEQFF.

V is TRBV7-9 and J is TRBJ2-1; TRBD1 matches at 11 bases. The V gene's germline CDR1 is SEHNR and CDR2 FQNEAQ (reference sequence). V lost 5 bases, J lost 0 bases, and 6 bases stayed unmatched. The CDR3 contains 17 residues. Here the CDR3 DNA reads TGTGCCAGCAGCGCCAGCGGGACAGGGGGCTCCTACAATGAGCAGTTCTTC. Its protein product is CASSASGTGGSYNEQFF.

This clonotype was recorded at least ten times. V is TRBV29-1 and J is TRBJ1-1; no definite D call. The germline V and J ends were trimmed by 7 bases and 4 bases, with 10 bases remaining between them. The CDR3 has 11 residues. Per the germline V gene, CDR1 is SQVTM and CDR2 is ANQGSEA. The CDR3, as DNA: TGCAGCGCCCAGATTGGCACTGAAGCTTTCTTT. Its translation is CSAQIGTEAFF. The full variable domain, in which reference TRBV29-1 and TRBJ1-1 provide the parts outside the CDR3, is SAVISQKPSRDICQRGTSLTIQCQVDSQVTMMFWYRQQPGQSLTLIATANQGSEATYESGFVIDKFPISRPNLTFSTLTVSNMSPEDSSIYLCSAQIGTEAFFGQGTRLTVV.

This clonotype was picked up a small number of times. CDR3 in DNA: TGTGCCAGCAGTTTAAACTATCTTACACGGGGTGAAAATGGCTACACCTTC. Translation: CASSLNYLTRGENGYTF. This chain joins TRBV27 and TRBJ1-2; no firm D call. The V gene's germline CDR1 is MNHEY and CDR2 SMNVEV (reference sequence). The CDR3 sequence is 17 residues long. Trimming shortened V by 2 bases and J by 6 bases, and 22 bases separated the two germline ends.